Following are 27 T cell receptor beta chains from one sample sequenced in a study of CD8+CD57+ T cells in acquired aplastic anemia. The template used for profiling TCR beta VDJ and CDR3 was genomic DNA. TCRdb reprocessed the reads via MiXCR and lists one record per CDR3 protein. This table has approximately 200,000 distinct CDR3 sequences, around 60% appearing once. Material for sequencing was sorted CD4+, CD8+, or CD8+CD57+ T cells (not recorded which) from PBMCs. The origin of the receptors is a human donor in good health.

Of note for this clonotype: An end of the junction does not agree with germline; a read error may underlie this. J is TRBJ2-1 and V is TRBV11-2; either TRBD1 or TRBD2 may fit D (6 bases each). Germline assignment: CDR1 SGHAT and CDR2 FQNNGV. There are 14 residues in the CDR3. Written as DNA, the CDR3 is TGTGCCAGCAGCTTAAGATACGGGGGCGGGGAGCTGTTCTTC. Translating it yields CASSLRYGGGELFF.

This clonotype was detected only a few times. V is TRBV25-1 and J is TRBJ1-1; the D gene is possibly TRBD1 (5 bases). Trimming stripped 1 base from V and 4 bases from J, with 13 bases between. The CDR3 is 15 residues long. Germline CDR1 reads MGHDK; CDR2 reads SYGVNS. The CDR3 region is CASSELRGVSTEAFF. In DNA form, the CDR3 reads TGTGCCAGCAGTGAATTAAGGGGAGTGAGCACTGAAGCTTTCTTT.

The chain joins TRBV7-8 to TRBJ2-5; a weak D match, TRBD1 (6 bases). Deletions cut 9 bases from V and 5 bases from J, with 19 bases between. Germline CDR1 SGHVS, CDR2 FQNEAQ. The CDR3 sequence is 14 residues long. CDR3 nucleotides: TGTGCCAGTAGTACGCGTGGGGGCAGGGAGACCCAGTACTTC. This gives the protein CASSTRGGRETQYF.

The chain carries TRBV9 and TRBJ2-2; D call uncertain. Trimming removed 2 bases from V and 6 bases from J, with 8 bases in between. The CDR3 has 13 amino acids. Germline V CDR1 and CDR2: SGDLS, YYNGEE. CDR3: CASSVAWAGELFF. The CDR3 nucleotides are TGTGCCAGCAGCGTTGCGTGGGCCGGGGAGCTGTTTTTT.

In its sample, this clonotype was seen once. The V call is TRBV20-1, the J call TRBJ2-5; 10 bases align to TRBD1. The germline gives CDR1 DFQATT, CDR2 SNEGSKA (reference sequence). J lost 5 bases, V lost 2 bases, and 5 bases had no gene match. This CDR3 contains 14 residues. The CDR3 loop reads CSARPGQGRETQYF. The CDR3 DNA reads TGCAGTGCTAGACCGGGACAGGGGAGGGAGACCCAGTACTTC.

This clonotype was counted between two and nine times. DNA for the CDR3: TGCAGTGCTAGATATGGGGGGAGAGGGGAGACCCAGTACTTC. This sequence encodes CSARYGGRGETQYF. The V and J genes are TRBV20-1 and TRBJ2-5; possibly TRBD2 for D (6 bases). The CDR3 loop spans 14 amino acids. Trimming took off 2 bases at V and 5 bases at J, with 15 bases between the two ends. CDR1 DFQATT and CDR2 SNEGSKA come from the germline V gene (reference sequence).

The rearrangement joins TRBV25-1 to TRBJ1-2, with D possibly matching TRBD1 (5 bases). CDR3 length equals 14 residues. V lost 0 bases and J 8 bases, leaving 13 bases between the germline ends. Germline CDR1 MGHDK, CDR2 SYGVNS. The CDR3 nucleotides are TGTGCCAGCAGTGAATACGGGGCCGCGACAGGCTACACCTTC. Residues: CASSEYGAATGYTF.

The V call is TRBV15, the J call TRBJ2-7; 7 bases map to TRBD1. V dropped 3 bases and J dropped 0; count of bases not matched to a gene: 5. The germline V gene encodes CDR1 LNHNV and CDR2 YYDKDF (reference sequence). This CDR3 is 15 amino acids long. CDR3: CATSSQGTVSYEQYF. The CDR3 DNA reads TGTGCCACCAGCAGCCAAGGGACAGTCTCCTACGAGCAGTACTTC. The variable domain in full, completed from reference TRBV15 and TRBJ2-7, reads DAMVIQNPRYQVTQFGKPVTLSCSQTLNHNVMYWYQQKSSQAPKLLFHYYDKDFNNEADTPDNFQSRRPNTSFCFLDIRSPGLGDTAMYLCATSSQGTVSYEQYFGPGTRLTVT.

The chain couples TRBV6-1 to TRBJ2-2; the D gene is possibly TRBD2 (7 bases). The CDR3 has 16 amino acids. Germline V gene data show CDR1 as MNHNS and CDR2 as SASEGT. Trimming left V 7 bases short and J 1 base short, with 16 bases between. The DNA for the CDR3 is TGTGCCAGCACCCTAGGGGGGGGGGGGAACACCGGGGAGCTGTTTTTT. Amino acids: CASTLGGGGNTGELFF.

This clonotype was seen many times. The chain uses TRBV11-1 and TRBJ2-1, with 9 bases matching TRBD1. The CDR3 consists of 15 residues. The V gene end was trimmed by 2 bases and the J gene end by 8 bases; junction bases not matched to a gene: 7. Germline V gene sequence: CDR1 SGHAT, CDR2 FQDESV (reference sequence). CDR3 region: CASSLTGGMGDEQFF. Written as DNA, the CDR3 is TGTGCCAGCAGCTTAACAGGGGGCATGGGCGATGAGCAGTTCTTC. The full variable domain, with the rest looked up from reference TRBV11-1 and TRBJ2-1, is EAEVAQSPRYKITEKSQAVAFWCDPISGHATLYWYRQILGQGPELLVQFQDESVVDDSQLPKDRFSAERLKGVDSTLKIQPAELGDSAMYLCASSLTGGMGDEQFFGPGTRLTVL.

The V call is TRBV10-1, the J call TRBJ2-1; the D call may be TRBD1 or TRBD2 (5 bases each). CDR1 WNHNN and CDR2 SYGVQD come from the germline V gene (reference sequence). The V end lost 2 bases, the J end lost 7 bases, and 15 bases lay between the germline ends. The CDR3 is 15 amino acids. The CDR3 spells CASSEPGTERNEQFF. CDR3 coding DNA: TGCGCCAGCAGTGAGCCGGGGACGGAACGGAATGAGCAGTTCTTC.

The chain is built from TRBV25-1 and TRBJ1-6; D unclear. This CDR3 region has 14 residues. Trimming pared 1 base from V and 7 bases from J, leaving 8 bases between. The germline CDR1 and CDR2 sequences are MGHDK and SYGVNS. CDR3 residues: CASSELGINSPLHF. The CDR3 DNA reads TGTGCCAGCAGTGAATTAGGGATCAATTCACCCCTCCACTTT.

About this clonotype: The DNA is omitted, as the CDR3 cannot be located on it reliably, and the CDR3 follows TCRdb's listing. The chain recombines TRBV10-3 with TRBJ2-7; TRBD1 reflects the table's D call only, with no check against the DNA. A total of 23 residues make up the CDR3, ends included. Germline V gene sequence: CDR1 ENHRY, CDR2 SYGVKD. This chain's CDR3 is CAISERVGGQSNYGYTFGYEQYF.

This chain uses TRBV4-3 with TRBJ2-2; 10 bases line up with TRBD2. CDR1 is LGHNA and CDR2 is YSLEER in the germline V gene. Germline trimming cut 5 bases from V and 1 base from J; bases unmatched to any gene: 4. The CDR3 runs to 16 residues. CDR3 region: CASSKIAGGNTGELFF. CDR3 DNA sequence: TGCGCCAGCAGCAAAATAGCGGGGGGGAACACCGGGGAGCTGTTTTTT.

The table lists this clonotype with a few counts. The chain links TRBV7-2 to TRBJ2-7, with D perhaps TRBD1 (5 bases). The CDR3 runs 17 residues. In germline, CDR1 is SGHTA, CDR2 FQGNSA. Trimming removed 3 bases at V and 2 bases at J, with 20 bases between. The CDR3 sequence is CASSFNQGPGYTYEQYF. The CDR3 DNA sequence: TGTGCCAGCAGCTTTAACCAAGGTCCAGGGTATACCTACGAGCAGTACTTC.

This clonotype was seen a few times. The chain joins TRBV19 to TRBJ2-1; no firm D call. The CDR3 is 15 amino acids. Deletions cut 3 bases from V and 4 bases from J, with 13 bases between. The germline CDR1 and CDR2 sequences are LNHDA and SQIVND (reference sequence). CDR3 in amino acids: CASSISPSMYNEQFF. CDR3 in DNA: TGTGCCAGTAGTATTTCCCCATCAATGTACAATGAGCAGTTCTTC.

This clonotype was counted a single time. CDR3 sequence: CASSLVAGGDEQYF. The CDR3 bases are TGTGCCAGCAGCTTAGTAGCCGGGGGCGACGAGCAGTACTTC. This chain connects TRBV7-6 to TRBJ2-7; D is perhaps TRBD1 or TRBD2 (6 bases each). Per the germline V gene, CDR1 is SGHVS and CDR2 is FNYEAQ. With 1 base removed from V and 5 bases from J, the gap between germline ends came to 12 bases. The CDR3 spans 14 residues.

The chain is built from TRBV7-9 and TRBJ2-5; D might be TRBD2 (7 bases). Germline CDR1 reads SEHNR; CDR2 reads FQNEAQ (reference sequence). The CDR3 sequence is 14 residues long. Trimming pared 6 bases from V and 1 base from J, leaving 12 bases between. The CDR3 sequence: CASRRGTTQETQYF. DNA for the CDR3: TGTGCCAGCAGGCGGGGGACAACCCAAGAGACCCAGTACTTC.

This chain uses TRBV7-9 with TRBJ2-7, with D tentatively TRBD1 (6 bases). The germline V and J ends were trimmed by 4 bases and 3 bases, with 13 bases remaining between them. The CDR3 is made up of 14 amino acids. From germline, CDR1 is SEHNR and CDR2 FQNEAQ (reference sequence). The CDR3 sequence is CASSSAQGLYEQYF. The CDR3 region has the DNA TGTGCCAGCAGCTCGGCGCAGGGGCTCTACGAGCAGTACTTC.

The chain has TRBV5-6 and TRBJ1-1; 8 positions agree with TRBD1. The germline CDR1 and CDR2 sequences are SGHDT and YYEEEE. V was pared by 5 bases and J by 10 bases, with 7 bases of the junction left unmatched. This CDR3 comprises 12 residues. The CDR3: CASRLTGGRAFF. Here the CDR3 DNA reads TGTGCCAGCAGGCTCACAGGGGGGAGAGCTTTCTTT.

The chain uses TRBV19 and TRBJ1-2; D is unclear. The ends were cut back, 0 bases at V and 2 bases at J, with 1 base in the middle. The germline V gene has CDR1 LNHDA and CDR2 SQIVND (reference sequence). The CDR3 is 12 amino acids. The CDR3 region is CASSIENYGYTF. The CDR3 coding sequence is TGTGCCAGTAGTATAGAGAACTATGGCTACACCTTC.

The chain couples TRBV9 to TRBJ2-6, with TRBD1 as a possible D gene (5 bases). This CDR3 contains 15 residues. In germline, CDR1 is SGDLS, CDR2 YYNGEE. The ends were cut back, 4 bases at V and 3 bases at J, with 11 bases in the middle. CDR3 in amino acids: CASSTQGLGANVLTF. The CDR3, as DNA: TGTGCCAGCAGCACTCAGGGTCTTGGGGCCAACGTCCTGACTTTC.

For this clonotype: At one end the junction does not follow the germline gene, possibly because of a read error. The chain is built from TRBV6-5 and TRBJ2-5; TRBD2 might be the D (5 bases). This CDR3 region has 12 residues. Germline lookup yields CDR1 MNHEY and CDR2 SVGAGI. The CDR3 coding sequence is TGTGCCAGCAGTGAAGTGGATTCCGGGATTTCATTC. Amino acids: CASSEVDSGISF.

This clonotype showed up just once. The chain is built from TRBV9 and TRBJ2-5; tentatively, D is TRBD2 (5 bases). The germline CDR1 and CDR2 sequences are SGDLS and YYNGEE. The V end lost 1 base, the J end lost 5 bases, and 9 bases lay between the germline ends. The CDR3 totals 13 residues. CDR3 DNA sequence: TGTGCCAGCAGCGTATTTGGCGGGGAGACCCAGTACTTC. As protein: CASSVFGGETQYF.

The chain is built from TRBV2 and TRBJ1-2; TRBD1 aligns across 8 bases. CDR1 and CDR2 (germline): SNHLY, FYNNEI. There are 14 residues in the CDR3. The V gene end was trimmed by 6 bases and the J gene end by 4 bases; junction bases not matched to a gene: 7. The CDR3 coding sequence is TGTGCCAGCAGCGGACAGGGAGGTGTCTATGGCTACACCTTC. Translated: CASSGQGGVYGYTF.

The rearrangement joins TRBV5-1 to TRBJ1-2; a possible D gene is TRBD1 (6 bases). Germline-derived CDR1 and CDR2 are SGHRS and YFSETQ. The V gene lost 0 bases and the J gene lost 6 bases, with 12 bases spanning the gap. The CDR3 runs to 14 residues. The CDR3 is CASSLAQGNDGYTF. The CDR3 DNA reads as TGCGCCAGCAGCTTGGCCCAGGGGAACGATGGCTACACCTTC. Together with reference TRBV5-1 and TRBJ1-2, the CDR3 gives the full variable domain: KAGVTQTPRYLIKTRGQQVTLSCSPISGHRSVSWYQQTPGQGLQFLFEYFSETQRNKGNFPGRFSGRQFSNSRSEMNVSTLELGDSALYLCASSLAQGNDGYTFGSGTRLTVV.

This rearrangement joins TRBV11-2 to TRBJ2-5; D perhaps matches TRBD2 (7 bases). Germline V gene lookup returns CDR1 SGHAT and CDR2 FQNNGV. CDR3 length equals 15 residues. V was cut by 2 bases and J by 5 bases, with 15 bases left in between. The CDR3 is CASSLIGGAKETQYF. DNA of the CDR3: TGTGCCAGCAGCTTAATAGGGGGGGCCAAGGAGACCCAGTACTTC. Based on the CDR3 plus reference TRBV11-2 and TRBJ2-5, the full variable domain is EAGVAQSPRYKIIEKRQSVAFWCNPISGHATLYWYQQILGQGPKLLIQFQNNGVVDDSQLPKDRFSAERLKGVDSTLKIQPAKLEDSAVYLCASSLIGGAKETQYFGPGTRLLVL.